This T cell receptor (beta chain) comes out of a study of graft-versus-host responses after intestinal transplantation. Details on this clone: The antigen is unknown.

The repertoire was sequenced with immunoSEQ multiplex PCR; TCRdb's copy has only in-frame clones and lacks some. The table lists 35,000 to 50,000 clones, over 85% of them singletons. The germline V and J ends were trimmed by 1 base and 3 bases, with 16 bases remaining between them. From germline, CDR1 is MGHRA and CDR2 YSYEKL. This CDR3 region has 17 residues. The sequenced sample was unstimulated CD8+ T cells sorted from spleen or lymph node cells, obtained before transplant. The chain links TRBV4-1 to TRBJ2-1; D possibly corresponds to TRBD1 (5 bases). The sequence was obtained from a human donor who was the organ donor for an intestinal transplant. The CDR3 nucleotides read TGCGCCAGCAGCCAAGTCACCCAGGGCTCGCTCTACAATGAGCAGTTCTTC. It is translated as CASSQVTQGSLYNEQFF.